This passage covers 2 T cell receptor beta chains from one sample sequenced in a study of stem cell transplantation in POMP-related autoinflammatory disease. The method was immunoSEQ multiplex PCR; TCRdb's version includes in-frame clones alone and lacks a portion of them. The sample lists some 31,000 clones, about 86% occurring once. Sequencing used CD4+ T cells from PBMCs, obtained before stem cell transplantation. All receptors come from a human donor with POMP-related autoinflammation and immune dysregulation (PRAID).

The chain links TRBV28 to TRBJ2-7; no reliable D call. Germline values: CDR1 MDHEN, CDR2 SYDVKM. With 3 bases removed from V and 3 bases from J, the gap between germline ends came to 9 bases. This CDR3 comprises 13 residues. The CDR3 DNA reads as TGTGCCAGCAGTTTTCAAGGGTACTACGAGCAGTACTTC. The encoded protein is CASSFQGYYEQYF. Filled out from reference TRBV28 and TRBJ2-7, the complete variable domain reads DVKVTQSSRYLVKRTGEKVFLECVQDMDHENMFWYRQDPGLGLRLIYFSYDVKMKEKGDIPEGYSVSREKKERFSLILESASTNQTSMYLCASSFQGYYEQYFGPGTRLTVT.

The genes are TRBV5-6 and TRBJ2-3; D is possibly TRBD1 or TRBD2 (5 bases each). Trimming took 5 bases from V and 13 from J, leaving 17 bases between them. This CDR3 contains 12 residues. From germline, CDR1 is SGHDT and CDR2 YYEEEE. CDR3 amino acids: CASRDGTPYEYF. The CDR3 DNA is TGTGCCAGCAGGGACGGGACCCCCTACGAGTATTTT. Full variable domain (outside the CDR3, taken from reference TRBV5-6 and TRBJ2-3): DAGVTQSPTHLIKTRGQQVTLRCSPKSGHDTVSWYQQALGQGPQFIFQYYEEEERQRGNFPDRFSGHQFPNYSSELNVNALLLGDSALYLCASRDGTPYEYFGPGTRLTVL.